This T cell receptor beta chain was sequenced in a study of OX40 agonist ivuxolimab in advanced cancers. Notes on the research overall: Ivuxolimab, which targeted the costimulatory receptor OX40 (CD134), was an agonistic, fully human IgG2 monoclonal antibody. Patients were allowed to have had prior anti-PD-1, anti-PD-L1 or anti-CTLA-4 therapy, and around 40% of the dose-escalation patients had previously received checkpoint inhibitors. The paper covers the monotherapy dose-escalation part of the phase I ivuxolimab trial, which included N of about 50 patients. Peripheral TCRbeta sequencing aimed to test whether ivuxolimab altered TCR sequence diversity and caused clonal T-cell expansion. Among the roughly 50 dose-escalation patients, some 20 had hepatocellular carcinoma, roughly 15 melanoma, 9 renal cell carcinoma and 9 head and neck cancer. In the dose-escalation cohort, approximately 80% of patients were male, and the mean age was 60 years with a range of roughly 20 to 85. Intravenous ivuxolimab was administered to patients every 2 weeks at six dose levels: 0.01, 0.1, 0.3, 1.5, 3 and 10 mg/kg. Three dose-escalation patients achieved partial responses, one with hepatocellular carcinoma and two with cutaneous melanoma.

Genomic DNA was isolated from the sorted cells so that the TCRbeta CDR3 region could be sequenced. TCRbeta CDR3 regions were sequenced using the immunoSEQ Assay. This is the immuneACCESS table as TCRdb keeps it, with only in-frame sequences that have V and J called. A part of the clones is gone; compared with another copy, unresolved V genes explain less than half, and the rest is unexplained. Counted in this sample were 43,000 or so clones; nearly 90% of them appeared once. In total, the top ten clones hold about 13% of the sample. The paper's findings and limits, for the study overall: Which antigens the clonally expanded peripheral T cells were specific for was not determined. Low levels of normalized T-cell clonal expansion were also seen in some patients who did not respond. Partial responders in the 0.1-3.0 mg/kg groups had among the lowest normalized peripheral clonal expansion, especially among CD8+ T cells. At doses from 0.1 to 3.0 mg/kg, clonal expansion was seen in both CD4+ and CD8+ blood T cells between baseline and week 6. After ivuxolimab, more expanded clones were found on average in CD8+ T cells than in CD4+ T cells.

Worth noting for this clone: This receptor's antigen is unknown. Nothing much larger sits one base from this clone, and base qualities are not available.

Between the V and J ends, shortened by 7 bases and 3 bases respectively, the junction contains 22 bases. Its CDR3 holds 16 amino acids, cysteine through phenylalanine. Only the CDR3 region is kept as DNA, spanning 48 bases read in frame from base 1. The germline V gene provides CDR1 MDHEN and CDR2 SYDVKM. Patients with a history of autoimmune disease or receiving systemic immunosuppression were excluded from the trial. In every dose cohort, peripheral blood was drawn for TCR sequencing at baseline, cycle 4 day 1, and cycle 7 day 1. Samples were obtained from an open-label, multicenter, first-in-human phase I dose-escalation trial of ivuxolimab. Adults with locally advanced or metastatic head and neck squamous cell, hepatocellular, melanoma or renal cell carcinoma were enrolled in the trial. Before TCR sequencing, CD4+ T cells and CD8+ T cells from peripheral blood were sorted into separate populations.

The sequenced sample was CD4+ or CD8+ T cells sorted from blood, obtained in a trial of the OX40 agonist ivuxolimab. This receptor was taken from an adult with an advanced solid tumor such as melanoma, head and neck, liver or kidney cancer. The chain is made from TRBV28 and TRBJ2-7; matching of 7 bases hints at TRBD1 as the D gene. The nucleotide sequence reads TGTGCCAGCAAGACCCTCAGGGGGGTCCCTATCTACGAGCAGTACTTC. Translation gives CASKTLRGVPIYEQYF. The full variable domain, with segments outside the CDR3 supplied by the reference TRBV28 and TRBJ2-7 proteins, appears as DVKVTQSSRYLVKRTGEKVFLECVQDMDHENMFWYRQDPGLGLRLIYFSYDVKMKEKGDIPEGYSVSREKKERFSLILESASTNQTSMYLCASKTLRGVPIYEQYFGPGTRLTVT.